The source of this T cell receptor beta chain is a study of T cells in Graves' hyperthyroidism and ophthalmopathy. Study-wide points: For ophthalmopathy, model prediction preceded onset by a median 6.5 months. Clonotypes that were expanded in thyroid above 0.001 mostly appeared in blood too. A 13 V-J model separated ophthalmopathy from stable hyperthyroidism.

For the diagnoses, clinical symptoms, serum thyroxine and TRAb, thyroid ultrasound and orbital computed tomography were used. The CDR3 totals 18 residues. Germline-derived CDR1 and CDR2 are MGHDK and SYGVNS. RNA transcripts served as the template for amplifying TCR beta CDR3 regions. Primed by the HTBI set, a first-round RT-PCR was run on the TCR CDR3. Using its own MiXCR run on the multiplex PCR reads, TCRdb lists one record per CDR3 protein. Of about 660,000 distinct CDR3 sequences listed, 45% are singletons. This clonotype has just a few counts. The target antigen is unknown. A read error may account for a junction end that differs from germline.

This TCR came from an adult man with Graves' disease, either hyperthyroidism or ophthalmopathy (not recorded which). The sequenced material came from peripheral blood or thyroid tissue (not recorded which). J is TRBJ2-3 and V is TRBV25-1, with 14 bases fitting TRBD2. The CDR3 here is CASCDQEGLAGVPDTQYF. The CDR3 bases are TGTGCCAGCTGTGATCAGGAGGGACTAGCGGGAGTACCAGATACGCAGTATTTT.